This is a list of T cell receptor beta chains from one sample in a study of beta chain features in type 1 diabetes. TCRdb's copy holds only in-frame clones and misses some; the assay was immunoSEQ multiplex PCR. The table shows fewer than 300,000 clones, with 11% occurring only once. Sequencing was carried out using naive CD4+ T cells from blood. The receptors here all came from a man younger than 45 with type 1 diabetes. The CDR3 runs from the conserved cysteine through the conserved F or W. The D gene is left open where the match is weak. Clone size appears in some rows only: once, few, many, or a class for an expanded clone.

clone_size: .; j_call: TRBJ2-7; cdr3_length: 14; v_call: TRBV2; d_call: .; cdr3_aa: CASSVLRGEDEQYF; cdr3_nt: TGTGCCAGCAGTGTTTTGCGGGGTGAAGACGAGCAGTACTTC
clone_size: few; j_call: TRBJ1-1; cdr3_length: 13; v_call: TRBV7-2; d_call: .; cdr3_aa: CASRPTGLFSAFF; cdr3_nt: TGTGCCAGCAGGCCAACAGGGTTGTTTTCAGCTTTCTTT
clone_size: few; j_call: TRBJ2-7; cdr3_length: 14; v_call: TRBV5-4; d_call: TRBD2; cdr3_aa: CASSAGTRPHEQYF; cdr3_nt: TGTGCCAGCAGCGCCGGGACTAGGCCACACGAGCAGTACTTC
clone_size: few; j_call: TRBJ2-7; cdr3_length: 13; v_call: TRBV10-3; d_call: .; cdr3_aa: CATREGGPDEQYF; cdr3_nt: TGTGCCACTAGGGAGGGGGGGCCGGACGAGCAGTACTTC
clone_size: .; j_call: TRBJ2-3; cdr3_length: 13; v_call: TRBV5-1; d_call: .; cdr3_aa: CASREGPTDTQYF; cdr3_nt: TGCGCCAGCAGGGAGGGCCCCACAGATACGCAGTATTTT
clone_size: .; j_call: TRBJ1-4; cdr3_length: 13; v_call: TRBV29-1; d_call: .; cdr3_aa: CSVGYGGGEKLFF; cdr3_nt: TGCAGCGTTGGTTACGGGGGAGGGGAAAAACTGTTTTTT
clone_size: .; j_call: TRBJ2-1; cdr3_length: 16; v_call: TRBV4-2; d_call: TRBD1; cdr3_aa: CASSQPGQGVDNEQFF; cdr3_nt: TGTGCCAGCAGCCAACCGGGACAGGGGGTTGACAATGAGCAGTTCTTC
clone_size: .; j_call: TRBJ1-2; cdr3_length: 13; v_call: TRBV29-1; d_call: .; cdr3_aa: CSVRPPSNYGYTF; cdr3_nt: TGCAGCGTCAGGCCCCCTAGCAACTATGGCTACACCTTC
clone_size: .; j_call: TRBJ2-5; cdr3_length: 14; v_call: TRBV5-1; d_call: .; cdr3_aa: CASSLDPAVQTQYF; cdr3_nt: TGCGCCAGCAGCTTGGATCCAGCGGTGCAGACCCAGTACTTC
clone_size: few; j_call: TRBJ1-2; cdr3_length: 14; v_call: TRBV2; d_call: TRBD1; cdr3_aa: CASSPTGTGYGYTF; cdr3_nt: TGTGCCAGCAGCCCTACCGGGACAGGGTACGGCTACACCTTC
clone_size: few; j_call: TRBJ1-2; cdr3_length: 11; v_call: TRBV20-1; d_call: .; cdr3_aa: CSARQNYGYTF; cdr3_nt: TGCAGTGCTAGACAGAACTATGGCTACACCTTC
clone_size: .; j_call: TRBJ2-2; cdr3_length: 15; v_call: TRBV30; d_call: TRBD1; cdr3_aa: CAWRAGTVLTGELFF; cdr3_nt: TGTGCCTGGAGGGCCGGGACAGTTCTAACCGGGGAGCTGTTTTTT
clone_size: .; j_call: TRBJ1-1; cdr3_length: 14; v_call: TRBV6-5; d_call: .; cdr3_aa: CASSNTDRNTEAFF; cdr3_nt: TGTGCCAGCAGCAACACCGACAGAAACACTGAAGCTTTCTTT
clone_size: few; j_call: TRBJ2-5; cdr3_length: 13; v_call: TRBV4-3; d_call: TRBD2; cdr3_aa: CASSQGLLETQYF; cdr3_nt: TGCGCCAGCAGCCAGGGACTATTAGAGACCCAGTACTTC